Listed below are T cell receptor beta chains from one sample, sequenced in a study of blood T cell repertoires in COVID-19. Generated by immunoSEQ multiplex PCR, the TCRdb table keeps only in-frame clones and is missing some. The profile shows around 200,000 clones, around nine tenths of them singletons. What was sequenced was peripheral blood. These receptors all come from a man aged 55 to 70 who had recovered from COVID-19. CDR3s include the opening cysteine and the closing phenylalanine or tryptophan. D genes are given only for firm matches. Expanded clones are given a class, and other clones once, few, many or no size at all.

clone_size j_call v_call d_call cdr3_nt cdr3_aa
NA TRBJ2-1 TRBV5-8 TRBD1 TGTGCCAGCAGCACCTGGACAGGGGGGTATTGGGAGCAGTTCTTC CASSTWTGGYWEQFF
NA TRBJ2-3 TRBV9 TRBD2 TGTGCCAGCAATATAGCGGGAGGGCCTGCAGATACGCAGTATTTT CASNIAGGPADTQYF
once TRBJ2-7 TRBV15 TRBD1 TGTGCCACCAGCAGGGGTGAAAGGGACAGGCGGAACGAGCAGTACTTC CATSRGERDRRNEQYF
NA TRBJ2-5 TRBV6-7 NA TGTGCCAGCAGGCTACAAGAGACCCAGTACTTC CASRLQETQYF
once TRBJ2-6 TRBV30 NA TGTGCCTGGAGTGTACTCCCTGGGGCCAACGTCCTGACTTTC CAWSVLPGANVLTF
NA TRBJ2-7 TRBV25-1 NA TGTGCCAGCAGTCACCTGGGGGGACGCGAGCAGTACTTC CASSHLGGREQYF
NA TRBJ2-1 TRBV11-2 TRBD1 TGTGCCAGCAGCTCTTCGGACAGGGACTACAATGAGCAGTTCTTC CASSSSDRDYNEQFF
NA TRBJ2-3 TRBV9 TRBD1 TGTGCCAGCAGCGTCGGGCAGGGGGCATACGGAGATACGCAGTATTTT CASSVGQGAYGDTQYF
NA TRBJ2-5 TRBV24-1 NA TGTGCCACCAGTGATCCCGCGCTGGAGACCCAGTACTTC CATSDPALETQYF
NA TRBJ2-1 TRBV7-3 TRBD2 TGTGCCAGCAGCTTAGTCGCTAGCGGCAACAGGCATGAGCAGTTCTTC CASSLVASGNRHEQFF
few TRBJ2-7 TRBV25-1 NA TGTGCCAGCAGTGGGAACAGCCCTGGAACCTACGAGCAGTACTTC CASSGNSPGTYEQYF
NA TRBJ2-7 TRBV10-3 NA TGTGCCATCCGGCCGGCCAAAGGGGGGGCCTACGAGCAGTACTTC CAIRPAKGGAYEQYF